This T cell receptor beta chain emerged from a study of T cell clonality in common variable immunodeficiency. This CDR3 has 15 residues. V lost 11 bases, J lost 4 bases, and 20 bases lay in between. Looked up from germline, CDR1 is SEHNR and CDR2 is FQNEAQ (reference sequence). There are many counts of this clone. Its antigen remains unidentified. The read gets to within 3 residues of the CDR3 end, and the germline J gene fills in the rest. Using immunoSEQ multiplex PCR, the repertoire was profiled, and TCRdb retains in-frame clones only, with some absent. The specimen has 50,000 to 65,000 clones, none found just once. Both groups were predominantly of Caucasian heritage. Study-level points and caveats: Fewer TCRbeta clones were shared among CVID subjects than controls. TCRbeta clonality was increased in CVID versus healthy controls. Fewer deletions and N-nucleotide insertions were reportedly seen in common variable immunodeficiency TCR beta sequences.

The sequencing sample was made of peripheral blood mononuclear cells. The receptor's source is a person aged 18 to 75 in good health. The chain is built from TRBV7-9 and TRBJ2-2, with a tentative D call TRBD2 (6 bases). The CDR3 reads CAGKPGLPTTGELFF. The covered CDR3 bases are TGTGCCGGGAAGCCGGGACTCCCGACCACCGGGGAG.